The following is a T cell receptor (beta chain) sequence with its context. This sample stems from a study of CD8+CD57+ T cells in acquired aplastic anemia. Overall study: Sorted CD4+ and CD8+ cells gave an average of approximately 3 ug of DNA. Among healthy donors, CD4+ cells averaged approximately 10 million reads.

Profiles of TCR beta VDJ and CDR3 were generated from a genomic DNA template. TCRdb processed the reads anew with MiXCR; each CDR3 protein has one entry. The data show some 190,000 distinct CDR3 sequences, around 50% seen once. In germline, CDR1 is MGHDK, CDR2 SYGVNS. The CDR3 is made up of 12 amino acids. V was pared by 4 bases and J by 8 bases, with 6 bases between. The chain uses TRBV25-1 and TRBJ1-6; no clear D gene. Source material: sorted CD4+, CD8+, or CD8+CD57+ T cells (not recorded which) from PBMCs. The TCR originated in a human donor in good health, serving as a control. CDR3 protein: CASSGPHSPLHF. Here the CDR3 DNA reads TGTGCCAGCAGTGGACCACATTCACCCCTCCACTTT. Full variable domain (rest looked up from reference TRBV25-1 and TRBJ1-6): EADIYQTPRYLVIGTGKKITLECSQTMGHDKMYWYQQDPGMELHLIHYSYGVNSTEKGDLSSESTVSRIRTEHFPLTLESARPSHTSQYLCASSGPHSPLHFGNGTRLTVT.